This entry lists 18 T cell receptor beta chains sequenced from one sample in a study of identical twins. TCRdb reprocessed the 5' RACE reads with MiXCR, giving one entry per CDR3 protein. Altogether about 720,000 distinct CDR3 sequences are present, roughly 20% being singletons, with the ten largest covering around 13%. This sample was also put to use in a study of T cells expressing NK-cell markers.

Material for sequencing was PBMCs. These receptors were collected from a woman younger than 30 in good health.

The chain links TRBV18 to TRBJ2-7; possible D gene TRBD1, 5 bases. Germline V gene lookup returns CDR1 KGHSH and CDR2 LQKENI. Trimming took 4 bases from V and 3 from J, leaving 16 bases between them. CDR3 length: 15 residues. The DNA for the CDR3 is TGTGCCAGCTCACTCCCTACGGCAGGGAACTACGAGCAGTACTTC. It translates to CASSLPTAGNYEQYF.

This clonotype has more than one count but fewer than ten. The chain couples TRBV5-1 to TRBJ2-1; 14 bases align to TRBD2. There are 19 residues in the CDR3. V shed 4 bases and J 0 bases; nucleotides not matched to a gene: 9. Germline values: CDR1 SGHRS, CDR2 YFSETQ. The CDR3 spells CASSPRTSGGPYSYNEQFF. CDR3 DNA: TGCGCCAGCAGCCCAAGGACTAGCGGGGGGCCTTACTCCTACAATGAGCAGTTCTTC.

The rearrangement joins TRBV27 to TRBJ2-7; D perhaps matches TRBD2 (5 bases). CDR1 and CDR2 from the germline V gene are MNHEY and SMNVEV (reference sequence). V was pared by 3 bases and J by 3 bases, with 12 bases between. There are 14 residues in the CDR3. The CDR3 loop reads CASSFGSAYYEQYF. The DNA of the CDR3 is TGTGCCAGCAGTTTTGGGAGCGCTTACTACGAGCAGTACTTC.

The rearrangement links TRBV24-1 to TRBJ2-1; D possibly matches TRBD1 or TRBD2 (6 bases each). CDR1 is KGHDR, CDR2 SFDVKD, per germline. V was pared by 6 bases and J by 8 bases, with 16 bases between. This CDR3 spans 14 amino acids. The CDR3 region is CATSFGGAIDEQFF. The DNA of the CDR3 is TGTGCCACCAGTTTCGGGGGCGCCATCGATGAGCAGTTCTTC.

The CDR3: CASRGQTEAFF. The CDR3 DNA is TGTGCCAGCCGGGGGCAAACTGAAGCTTTCTTT. The genes are TRBV7-2 and TRBJ1-1, with a tentative D call TRBD1 (6 bases). Trimming pared 8 bases from V and 5 bases from J, leaving 9 bases between. CDR3 length: 11 amino acids. Germline V lookup: CDR1 SGHTA, CDR2 FQGNSA.

The rearrangement uses TRBV12-3 or TRBV12-4 and TRBJ2-7; 10 bases are a match to TRBD1. The CDR3 runs 15 residues. Trimming removed 6 bases from V and 6 bases from J; junction bases left unmatched: 11. CDR3 nucleotide sequence: TGTGCCAGCAGCCCTAGTGGGACAGGGGCCTTCGAGCAGTACTTC. Protein: CASSPSGTGAFEQYF.

There are a few counts of this clonotype. This chain connects TRBV9 to TRBJ2-2, with D unclear. CDR1 is SGDLS, CDR2 YYNGEE, per germline. V was pared by 1 base and J by 2 bases, with 6 bases between. This CDR3 comprises 14 residues. CDR3 protein: CASSVKGNTGELFF. CDR3 DNA: TGTGCCAGCAGCGTAAAGGGTAACACCGGGGAGCTGTTTTTT. Complete variable domain (other parts from reference TRBV9 and TRBJ2-2): DSGVTQTPKHLITATGQRVTLRCSPRSGDLSVYWYQQSLDQGLQFLIQYYNGEERAKGNILERFSAQQFPDLHSELNLSSLELGDSALYFCASSVKGNTGELFFGEGSRLTVL.

This rearrangement joins TRBV2 to TRBJ1-4; D ambiguous. The CDR3 extends over 12 amino acids. Germline V gene lookup returns CDR1 SNHLY and CDR2 FYNNEI. With 5 bases removed from V and 5 bases from J, the gap between germline ends came to 6 bases. CDR3 amino acids: CASSLENEKLFF. DNA for the CDR3: TGTGCCAGCAGTCTGGAGAATGAAAAACTGTTTTTT. Variable domain in full (rest from reference TRBV2 and TRBJ1-4): EPEVTQTPSHQVTQMGQEVILRCVPISNHLYFYWYRQILGQKVEFLVSFYNNEISEKSEIFDDQFSVERPDGSNFTLKIRSTKLEDSAMYFCASSLENEKLFFGSGTQLSVL.

This clonotype was seen ten or more times. At one of its ends the junction is not consistent with the germline gene, which may arise from a read error. The chain has TRBV5-1 and TRBJ1-1; D is undetermined. From germline, CDR1 is SGHRS and CDR2 YFSETQ. This CDR3 comprises 12 residues. CDR3: CASSLRNTEAFF. The DNA of the CDR3 is TGTGCCAGCAGCTTGAGGAACACTGAAGCTTTCTTT. The complete variable domain, with remaining parts taken from reference TRBV5-1 and TRBJ1-1, reads KAGVTQTPRYLIKTRGQQVTLSCSPISGHRSVSWYQQTPGQGLQFLFEYFSETQRNKGNFPGRFSGRQFSNSRSEMNVSTLELGDSALYLCASSLRNTEAFFGQGTRLTVV.

The V call is TRBV7-9, the J call TRBJ2-2, with 9 bases fitting TRBD2. CDR3 size: 16 residues. CDR1 and CDR2 (germline): SEHNR, FQNEAQ (reference sequence). Unmatched junction bases numbered 5, after V lost 0 bases and J lost 6 bases. CDR3: CASSLALAGTAGELFF. CDR3 sequence (DNA): TGTGCCAGCAGCTTAGCGCTAGCGGGAACTGCCGGGGAGCTGTTTTTT.

Only a few counts were recorded for this clonotype. The chain joins TRBV12-3 or TRBV12-4 to TRBJ2-7; D gene unclear. This CDR3 has 15 amino acids. The V end lost 3 bases, the J end lost 0 bases, and 12 bases lay between the germline ends. For the CDR3, the DNA is TGTGCCAGCAGTTTGGTGGCTGTTTACTCCTACGAGCAGTACTTC. Amino acid sequence: CASSLVAVYSYEQYF.

This clonotype has just a few counts. The genes are TRBV20-1 and TRBJ2-5; 9 nucleotides agree with TRBD2. V lost 3 bases and J lost 7; bases outside the gene matches: 6. Germline V lookup: CDR1 DFQATT, CDR2 SNEGSKA (reference sequence). This CDR3 is built from 13 residues. Written as DNA, the CDR3 is TGCAGTGCTAGTCGTAGCGGGGGTGTGACCCAGTACTTC. Translating it yields CSASRSGGVTQYF.

This clonotype showed up just a few times. This CDR3 reads CASSQAPGTQYF. The CDR3 nucleotides read TGTGCCAGCAGCCAGGCGCCCGGTACGCAGTATTTT. The chain joins TRBV3-1 to TRBJ2-3; D uncertain. CDR3 length: 12 amino acids. V lost 3 bases, J lost 8 bases, and 9 bases lay in between. Germline CDR1 reads LGHDT; CDR2 reads YNNKEL (reference sequence).

J is TRBJ2-4 and V is TRBV4-2; D not certain. The CDR3 spans 13 residues. V was cut by 4 bases and J by 1 base, with 5 bases left in between. CDR1 and CDR2 from the germline V gene are LGHNA and YNFKEQ. The DNA of the CDR3 is TGTGCCAGCAGCCCCGCGGCCAAAAACATTCAGTACTTC. Its translation is CASSPAAKNIQYF.

The gene calls are TRBV9 and TRBJ2-7; D uncertain. Germline V gene lookup returns CDR1 SGDLS and CDR2 YYNGEE. The CDR3 spans 13 residues. The V gene lost 4 bases and the J gene lost 2 bases, with 10 bases spanning the gap. CDR3 in amino acids: CASSQPPTYEQYF. The CDR3 DNA sequence: TGTGCCAGCAGCCAACCACCAACCTACGAGCAGTACTTC.

This clonotype has only a few counts. The rearrangement links TRBV20-1 to TRBJ2-3; 9 bases match TRBD1. J gave up 5 bases and V 6 bases, and 9 bases lay outside the gene matches. The germline V gene has CDR1 DFQATT and CDR2 SNEGSKA (reference sequence). This CDR3 comprises 14 residues. CDR3 nucleotide sequence: TGCAGTGCACACCGGGACAGGGCTAAAGATACGCAGTATTTT. Protein product: CSAHRDRAKDTQYF.

This clonotype was seen a few times. The rearrangement links TRBV5-1 to TRBJ1-1; TRBD1 matches at 7 bases. The CDR3 totals 12 residues. CDR1 and CDR2 (germline): SGHRS, YFSETQ. V lost 0 bases to trimming and J lost 8 bases; unmatched junction nucleotides: 1. CDR3 DNA sequence: TGCGCCAGCAGCTTGGTACAGGGGGAAGCTTTCTTT. Protein: CASSLVQGEAFF.

This clonotype occurred a few times. The chain has TRBV11-2 and TRBJ2-1, with TRBD1 identical over 8 bases. Germline CDR1 reads SGHAT; CDR2 reads FQNNGV. Unmatched junction bases numbered 13, after V lost 2 bases and J lost 7 bases. The CDR3 sequence is 17 residues long. Here the CDR3 DNA reads TGTGCCAGCAGCTTATATACGTGGCGGACAGGGAGGAATGAGCAGTTCTTC. Translation: CASSLYTWRTGRNEQFF.